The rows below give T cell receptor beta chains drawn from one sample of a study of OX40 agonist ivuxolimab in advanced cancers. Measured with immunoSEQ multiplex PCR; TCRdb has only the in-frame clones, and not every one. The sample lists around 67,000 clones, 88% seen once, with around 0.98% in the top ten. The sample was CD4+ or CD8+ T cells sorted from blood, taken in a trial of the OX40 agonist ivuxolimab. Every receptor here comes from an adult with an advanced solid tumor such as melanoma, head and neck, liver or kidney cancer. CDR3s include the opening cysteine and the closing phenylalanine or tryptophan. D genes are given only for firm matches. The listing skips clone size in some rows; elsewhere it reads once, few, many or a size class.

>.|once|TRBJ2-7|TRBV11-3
CASSLVGVSGYEQYF
TGTGCCAGCAGCTTAGTAGGGGTAAGCGGTTACGAGCAGTACTTC
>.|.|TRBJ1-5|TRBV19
CASSIYRGDQPQHF
TGTGCCAGTAGTATTTACCGAGGGGATCAGCCCCAGCATTTT
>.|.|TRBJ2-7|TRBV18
CASSPPGTYEQYF
TGTGCCAGCTCACCCCCCGGGACCTACGAGCAGTACTTC
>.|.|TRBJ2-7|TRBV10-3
CAISENGRRLEQYF
TGTGCCATCAGTGAGAACGGTCGGCGACTAGAGCAGTACTTC
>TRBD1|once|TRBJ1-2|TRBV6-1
CASRPGQGARYGYTF
TGTGCCAGCAGGCCGGGACAGGGGGCGAGGTATGGCTACACCTTC
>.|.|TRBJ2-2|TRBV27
CASSLRVNGGELFF
TGTGCCAGCAGTTTGAGGGTTAATGGCGGGGAGCTGTTTTTT
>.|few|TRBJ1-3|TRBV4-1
CASSQDISTTGGLSNTIYF
TGCGCCAGCAGCCAAGATATTTCTACTACGGGGGGCCTGTCAAACACCATATATTTT
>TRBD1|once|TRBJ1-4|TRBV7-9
CASSQTGVEKLFF
TGTGCCAGCAGCCAAACAGGGGTGGAAAAACTGTTTTTT
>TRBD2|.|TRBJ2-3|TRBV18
CASSPPGLAGDTDTQYF
TGTGCCAGCTCACCACCGGGACTAGCGGGAGACACAGATACGCAGTATTTT
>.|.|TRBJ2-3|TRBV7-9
CASSLNLAEFTDTQYF
TGTGCCAGCAGCTTAAATTTAGCGGAGTTCACAGATACGCAGTATTTT
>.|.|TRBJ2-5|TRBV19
CASSIGEQETQYF
TGTGCCAGTAGTATTGGGGAGCAAGAGACCCAGTACTTC
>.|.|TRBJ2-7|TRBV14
CASSQGRNWGAYEQYF
TGTGCCAGCAGCCAAGGACGGAACTGGGGGGCCTACGAGCAGTACTTC
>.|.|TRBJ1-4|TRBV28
CASTRIGGIEEKLFF
TGTGCCAGCACCAGGATAGGGGGAATCGAAGAAAAACTGTTTTTT
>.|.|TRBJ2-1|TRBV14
CASSQGPQLGEQFF
TGTGCCAGCAGCCAAGGCCCCCAGCTGGGTGAGCAGTTCTTC
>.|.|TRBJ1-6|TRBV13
CASSPNRALGNSPLHF
TGTGCCAGCAGCCCCAACCGGGCCTTAGGGAATTCACCCCTCCACTTT
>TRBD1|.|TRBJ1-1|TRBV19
CATTKARGVAEAFF
TGTGCCACCACGAAAGCCAGGGGGGTCGCTGAAGCTTTCTTT
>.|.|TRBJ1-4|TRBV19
CASSGQGYEKLFF
TGTGCCAGTAGTGGGCAGGGATACGAAAAACTGTTTTTT
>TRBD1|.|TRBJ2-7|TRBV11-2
CASSRDRGPYEQYF
TGTGCCAGCAGCCGGGACAGGGGCCCCTACGAGCAGTACTTC
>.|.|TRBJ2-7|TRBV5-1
CASSIGLPEGEQYF
TGCGCCAGCAGCATAGGTCTTCCAGAGGGGGAGCAGTACTTC
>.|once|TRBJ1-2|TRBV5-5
CASSFWTDYGYTF
TGTGCCAGCAGCTTTTGGACAGACTATGGCTACACCTTC
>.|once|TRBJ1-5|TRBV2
CASKRDVDQPQHF
TGTGCCAGCAAACGGGACGTCGATCAGCCCCAGCATTTT
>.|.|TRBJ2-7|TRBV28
CASSLWHPGPYEQYF
TGTGCCAGCAGTTTGTGGCATCCCGGGCCCTACGAGCAGTACTTC
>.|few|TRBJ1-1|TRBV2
CASRSPPGGVNTEAFF
TGTGCCAGCCGGTCACCCCCGGGGGGGGTTAACACTGAAGCTTTCTTT
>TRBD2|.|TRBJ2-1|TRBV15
CATSRVTSGGLYNEQFF
TGTGCCACCAGCAGAGTAACTAGCGGGGGGCTGTACAATGAGCAGTTCTTC
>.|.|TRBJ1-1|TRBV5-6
CASSLRTTYTEAFF
TGTGCCAGCAGCTTACGGACCACATACACTGAAGCTTTCTTT
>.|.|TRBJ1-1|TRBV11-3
CASTELRGSEAFF
TGTGCCAGCACCGAACTAAGGGGGTCTGAAGCTTTCTTT
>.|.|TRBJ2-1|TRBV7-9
CASSLVGVGEQFF
TGTGCCAGCAGCTTAGTAGGGGTCGGTGAGCAGTTCTTC
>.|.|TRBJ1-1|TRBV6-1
CASSNTLNTEAFF
TGTGCCAGCAGTAATACACTGAACACTGAAGCTTTCTTT
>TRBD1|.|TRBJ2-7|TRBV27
CASADRVGYEQYF
TGTGCCAGCGCCGACAGGGTAGGCTACGAGCAGTACTTC
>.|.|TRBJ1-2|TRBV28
CASGLAGQYGYTF
TGTGCCAGCGGCCTAGCTGGGCAGTATGGCTACACCTTC
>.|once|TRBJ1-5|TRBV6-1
CASSDPNRHQPQHF
TGTGCCAGCAGTGATCCGAACCGCCATCAGCCCCAGCATTTT
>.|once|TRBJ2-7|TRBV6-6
CATSHDLTYEQYF
TGTGCCACTTCACATGATCTCACCTACGAGCAGTACTTC
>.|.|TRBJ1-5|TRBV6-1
CASSVAGSPQHF
TGTGCCAGCAGTGTAGCAGGGAGTCCCCAGCATTTT
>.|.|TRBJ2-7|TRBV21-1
CASSKWGFRVLAGENEQYF
TGTGCCAGCAGCAAATGGGGATTCCGGGTGCTAGCGGGAGAGAACGAGCAGTACTTC
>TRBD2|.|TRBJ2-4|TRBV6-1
CASSDGLAGRGNIQYF
TGTGCCAGCAGTGACGGACTAGCGGGGCGGGGGAACATTCAGTACTTC
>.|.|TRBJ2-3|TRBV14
CASSPRGDTQYF
TGTGCCAGCAGCCCCCGAGGAGATACGCAGTATTTT
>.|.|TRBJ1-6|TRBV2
CAIRTGTTHDNSPLHF
TGTGCCATACGTACAGGCACGACTCATGATAATTCACCCCTCCACTTT
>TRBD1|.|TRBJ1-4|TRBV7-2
CASSLAPRGRGVQRGEKLFF
TGTGCCAGCAGCTTAGCGCCCAGGGGGAGAGGGGTGCAACGGGGTGAAAAACTGTTTTTT
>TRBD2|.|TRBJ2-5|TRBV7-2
CASSLSVTSPETQYF
TGTGCCAGCAGCTTAAGCGTGACTAGCCCGGAGACCCAGTACTTC
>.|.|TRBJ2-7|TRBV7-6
CASSLVGYEQYF
TGTGCCAGCAGCTTAGTGGGCTACGAGCAGTACTTC
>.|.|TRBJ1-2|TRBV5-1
CASSLAPGNNYGYTF
TGCGCCAGCAGCTTGGCCCCGGGGAACAACTATGGCTACACCTTC
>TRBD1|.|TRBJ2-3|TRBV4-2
CASSQGATGTGLTDTQYF
TGTGCCAGCAGCCAAGGGGCCACCGGGACAGGGCTCACAGATACGCAGTATTTT
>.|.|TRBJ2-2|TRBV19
CASSMWGKGELFF
TGTGCCAGTAGTATGTGGGGGAAAGGGGAGCTGTTTTTT
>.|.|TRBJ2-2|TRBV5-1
CASSSGTYTGELFF
TGCGCCAGCAGCTCGGGGACCTACACCGGGGAGCTGTTTTTT
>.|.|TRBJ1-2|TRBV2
CASSYRTGNYGYTF
TGTGCCAGCAGTTATAGGACTGGGAACTATGGCTACACCTTC
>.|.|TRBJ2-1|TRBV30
CAWSVGGHVEFF
TGTGCCTGGAGTGTTGGGGGGCATGTGGAGTTCTTC
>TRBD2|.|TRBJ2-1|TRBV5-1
CASSLVGGPAEQFF
TGCGCCAGCAGCTTGGTGGGAGGGCCGGCTGAGCAGTTCTTC
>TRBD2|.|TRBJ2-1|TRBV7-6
CASSFGPSGLAGSRENNEQFF
TGTGCCAGCAGCTTTGGGCCCTCAGGACTAGCGGGAAGTAGGGAAAACAATGAGCAGTTCTTC
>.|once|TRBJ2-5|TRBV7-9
CASSLSLGQETQYF
TGTGCCAGCAGCTTATCCCTAGGGCAGGAGACCCAGTACTTC
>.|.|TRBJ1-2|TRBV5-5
CASSLTGQFYGYTF
TGTGCCAGCAGCTTGACCGGACAGTTCTATGGCTACACCTTC
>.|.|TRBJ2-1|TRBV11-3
CASSSGIFDEQFF
TGTGCCAGCAGCTCCGGGATATTCGATGAGCAGTTCTTC
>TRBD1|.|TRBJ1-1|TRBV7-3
CASSLDRDTEAFF
TGTGCCAGCAGCCTGGACAGGGACACTGAAGCTTTCTTT